A selection of T cell receptor beta chains follows, all from one sample in a study of control samples from healthy donors and cancer patients. Profiling relied on immunoSEQ multiplex PCR, and the TCRdb table lists in-frame clones only, not all of them. The sample records fewer than 200,000 clones, about 91% being singletons. Source material: blood. These receptors originate from a woman aged 25 to 39 in good health. Both conserved end residues are trimmed from each CDR3. Fields, in order: V gene, CDR3 length, clone size, J gene, CDR3 protein. Size is omitted from some rows. Given values are once, few, many or a class for expanded clones.

v_gene: TRBV18; len: 15; abundance: NA; j_gene: TRBJ2-1; CDR3aa: ASSRGLAGGPGDEQF
v_gene: TRBV6-4; len: 15; abundance: NA; j_gene: TRBJ2-1; CDR3aa: ASSDSRGVSGDNEQF
v_gene: TRBV11-2; len: 11; abundance: NA; j_gene: TRBJ2-7; CDR3aa: ASSLRLDYEQY
v_gene: TRBV18; len: 11; abundance: NA; j_gene: TRBJ2-2; CDR3aa: ASSPTSAGELF
v_gene: TRBV18; len: 15; abundance: NA; j_gene: TRBJ1-1; CDR3aa: ASSPRSAGGLNTEAF
v_gene: TRBV5-1; len: 14; abundance: NA; j_gene: TRBJ2-5; CDR3aa: ASSLASGGARETQY
v_gene: TRBV21-1; len: 12; abundance: NA; j_gene: TRBJ1-3; CDR3aa: ASSSRRSGNTIY
v_gene: TRBV6-5; len: 11; abundance: NA; j_gene: TRBJ2-7; CDR3aa: ASREFEWLEQY
v_gene: TRBV5-1; len: 15; abundance: NA; j_gene: TRBJ2-3; CDR3aa: ASSLAESHRGTDTQY
v_gene: TRBV6-5; len: 13; abundance: once; j_gene: TRBJ2-2; CDR3aa: ASSYLQGATGELF
v_gene: TRBV5-1; len: 13; abundance: NA; j_gene: TRBJ1-5; CDR3aa: ASSLSSGSNQPQH
v_gene: TRBV19; len: 10; abundance: few; j_gene: TRBJ1-5; CDR3aa: ASNRPPDPQH
v_gene: TRBV19; len: 13; abundance: NA; j_gene: TRBJ2-2; CDR3aa: ATERTGGTTGELF
v_gene: TRBV7-2; len: 14; abundance: NA; j_gene: TRBJ1-2; CDR3aa: ASSPRIWDAGDGYT
v_gene: TRBV19; len: 11; abundance: NA; j_gene: TRBJ2-7; CDR3aa: ASSWDIFYEQY
v_gene: TRBV6-1; len: 12; abundance: NA; j_gene: TRBJ2-7; CDR3aa: ASSEFLAVYEQY
v_gene: TRBV11-1; len: 10; abundance: NA; j_gene: TRBJ2-1; CDR3aa: ASLTGYNEQF
v_gene: TRBV7-8; len: 13; abundance: NA; j_gene: TRBJ2-1; CDR3aa: ASSLGTGPHNEQF
v_gene: TRBV7-6; len: 15; abundance: NA; j_gene: TRBJ2-1; CDR3aa: ASSGRGGGSSYNEQF
v_gene: TRBV29-1; len: 10; abundance: NA; j_gene: TRBJ1-2; CDR3aa: SVVEGSYGYT
v_gene: TRBV6-6; len: 12; abundance: NA; j_gene: TRBJ1-2; CDR3aa: ASTRLDFGYGYT
v_gene: TRBV30; len: 11; abundance: NA; j_gene: TRBJ1-2; CDR3aa: AWRYGGDRANT
v_gene: TRBV5-4; len: 12; abundance: NA; j_gene: TRBJ1-5; CDR3aa: ASSLTGSNQPQH
v_gene: TRBV7-9; len: 13; abundance: NA; j_gene: TRBJ2-3; CDR3aa: ASSTAGAFTDTQY